Listed below are T cell receptor beta chains from one sample, sequenced in a study of blood T cell repertoires in COVID-19. Data came from immunoSEQ multiplex PCR; TCRdb stores just in-frame clones and leaves some out. The sample holds 250,000 or so clones, roughly 90% seen once. Sequencing used peripheral blood. The receptors shown here come from a woman aged 55-75 years with COVID-19, enrolled during active disease. CDR3s include the opening cysteine and the closing phenylalanine or tryptophan. The D gene is left open where the match is weak. Rows give clone size only sometimes, using once, few, many, or a class for an expanded clone.

V gene,J gene,clone size,D gene,CDR3 DNA,CDR3 protein
TRBV19,TRBJ2-7,once,TRBD1,TGTGCCAGTCAGGGGGCATACGAGCAGTACTTC,CASQGAYEQYF
TRBV30,TRBJ1-6,NA,TRBD1,TGTGCCTGGAGTATCGGGACAGACTATTCACCCCTCCACTTT,CAWSIGTDYSPLHF
TRBV19,TRBJ1-5,NA,TRBD1,TGTGCCAGTGGGGACAGCTTTTTAAGCAATCAGCCCCAGCATTTT,CASGDSFLSNQPQHF
TRBV7-2,TRBJ2-3,NA,TRBD2,TGTGCCAGCAGCTTATATTATGCGGGGGGATTCATAGCAGATACGCAGTATTTT,CASSLYYAGGFIADTQYF
TRBV19,TRBJ1-5,NA,NA,TGTGCCAGTAGTATGAATAGGGGCCCCTATGAAGCCCAGCATTTT,CASSMNRGPYEAQHF
TRBV6-6,TRBJ1-6,NA,NA,TGTGCCAGCAGTTACTCTGGGGGTGGAGGGAATTCACCCCTCCACTTT,CASSYSGGGGNSPLHF
TRBV14,TRBJ1-1,NA,NA,TGTGCCAGCAGCCAGGCAGGTCTAAACACTGAAGCTTTCTTT,CASSQAGLNTEAFF
TRBV6-5,TRBJ2-7,NA,TRBD1,TGTGCCAGCAGTTACAGCGGGACAGGGACCTACGAGCAGTACTTC,CASSYSGTGTYEQYF
TRBV11-3,TRBJ1-1,NA,TRBD1,TGTGCCAGCAGCCCGGGACAGGGGCTTGAAGCTTTCTTT,CASSPGQGLEAFF
TRBV19,TRBJ1-1,once,NA,TGTGCCAGTAACGGGGCAGGGGTTAACACTGAAGCTTTCTTT,CASNGAGVNTEAFF
TRBV19,TRBJ1-1,once,TRBD1,TGTGCCAGTAGTATGGGACAGGTAGGGAACACTGAAGCTTTCTTT,CASSMGQVGNTEAFF
TRBV19,TRBJ1-3,NA,NA,TGTGCCAGTAGTACCGGGACTCATTCTGGAAACACCATATATTTT,CASSTGTHSGNTIYF
TRBV20-1,TRBJ2-1,NA,TRBD2,TGCAGTGCTAGTCCGAGCGGGGGACCTAGGTTCAATGAGCAGTTCTTC,CSASPSGGPRFNEQFF
TRBV19,TRBJ1-6,NA,NA,TGTGCCAGTAAGGGTGTGGGACATCAATCACCCCTCCACTTT,CASKGVGHQSPLHF
TRBV3-1/TRBV3-2,TRBJ2-7,NA,TRBD2,TGTGCCAGCAGCCAAGACATCTGGCGGGGGTTCCTCTACGAGCAGTACTTC,CASSQDIWRGFLYEQYF
TRBV2,TRBJ1-1,NA,NA,TGTGCCAGCAGGGGCCGGGAACACAACACTGAAGCTTTCTTT,CASRGREHNTEAFF
TRBV6-5,TRBJ1-3,NA,TRBD1,TGTGCCAGCAGCCGACAGGGGCGAGACGGAAACACCATATATTTT,CASSRQGRDGNTIYF
TRBV29-1,TRBJ1-1,NA,NA,TGCAGCGTCCGGACTCTAAACACTGAAGCTTTCTTT,CSVRTLNTEAFF
TRBV5-1,TRBJ2-1,NA,TRBD2,TGCGCCAGCAGCCAGAACCCGACGGGGGGCAATGAGCAGTTCTTC,CASSQNPTGGNEQFF
TRBV7-6,TRBJ1-2,NA,NA,TGTGCCAGCAGCTTAGGGTTGGGGGCGGACTATGGCTACACCTTC,CASSLGLGADYGYTF
TRBV6-5,TRBJ1-1,NA,NA,TGTGCCAGCAGCCTTCAGGCGGGGGGACACACTGAAGCTTTCTTT,CASSLQAGGHTEAFF
TRBV3-1/TRBV3-2,TRBJ2-7,NA,NA,TGTGCCAGCAGCCAAGAGGAAGAAGGGAGGACTTTCGAGCAGTACTTC,CASSQEEEGRTFEQYF
TRBV19,TRBJ2-3,NA,TRBD2,TGTGCCAGTAGTACTCTCGAGGGACTAGGCCTCACAGATACGCAGTATTTT,CASSTLEGLGLTDTQYF
TRBV7-2,TRBJ2-1,NA,NA,TGTGCCAGCAGCCAGGGACACCGAAACAATGAGCAGTTCTTC,CASSQGHRNNEQFF
TRBV7-9,TRBJ2-3,NA,TRBD2,TGTGCCAGCAGCCCTAGGGGTAGCGGGGGCTACACAGATACGCAGTATTTT,CASSPRGSGGYTDTQYF
TRBV7-3,TRBJ2-5,NA,TRBD2,TGTGCCAGCAGCCGCCGGGGAATACTAGCGGGTGGACTAGAAAAAGAGACCCAGTACTTC,CASSRRGILAGGLEKETQYF
TRBV4-1,TRBJ1-2,NA,TRBD1,TGCGCCAGCAGCCAAGGGACAGGGAATTTAGATGGCTACACCTTC,CASSQGTGNLDGYTF
TRBV13,TRBJ2-1,NA,NA,TGTGCCAGCAGCTTAGGCCGTTTGAGGGATGAGCAGTTCTTC,CASSLGRLRDEQFF